This entry lists 28 T cell receptor beta chains sequenced from one sample in a study of OX40 agonist ivuxolimab in advanced cancers. Clones were sequenced by immunoSEQ multiplex PCR, and TCRdb holds only the in-frame ones, with some missing. The data hold roughly 40,000 clones, with approximately 83% observed a single time. This specimen was CD4+ or CD8+ T cells sorted from blood, taken in a trial of the OX40 agonist ivuxolimab. These TCRs come from an adult with an advanced solid tumor such as melanoma, head and neck, liver or kidney cancer.

This chain connects TRBV14 to TRBJ2-5; possibly TRBD1 for D (6 bases). The CDR3 runs to 15 residues. Trimming cost V 4 bases and J 0 bases, with 12 bases left between them. From germline, CDR1 is SGHDN and CDR2 FVKESK. The CDR3 region is CASSLTGHNQETQYF. The CDR3 DNA is TGTGCCAGCAGCCTAACGGGACACAACCAAGAGACCCAGTACTTC.

Only a few counts were recorded for this clone. J is TRBJ2-1 and V is TRBV11-2, with D tentatively TRBD2 (5 bases). V gave up 1 base and J gave up 4 bases, with 11 bases separating them. The CDR3 has 15 amino acids. Germline V gene sequence: CDR1 SGHAT, CDR2 FQNNGV. The CDR3 spells CASSLGAGPYNEQFF. CDR3 nucleotides: TGTGCCAGCAGCTTAGGGGCGGGCCCATACAATGAGCAGTTCTTC.

The rearrangement joins TRBV27 to TRBJ2-7; no reliable D call. Germline lookup yields CDR1 MNHEY and CDR2 SMNVEV (reference sequence). V was trimmed by 4 bases and J by 0 bases, leaving 1 base between them. This CDR3 is 11 amino acids long. CDR3 nucleotide sequence: TGTGCCAGCAGTTCCTCCTACGAGCAGTACTTC. Translated: CASSSSYEQYF.

This rearrangement joins TRBV4-1 to TRBJ2-6; a possible D gene is TRBD1 (5 bases). Per germline, CDR1 MGHRA and CDR2 YSYEKL. Trimming left V 3 bases short and J 2 bases short, with 11 bases between. The CDR3 sequence is 16 residues long. This chain's CDR3 is CASSQAPRAGANVLTF. CDR3 sequence (DNA): TGCGCCAGCAGCCAGGCACCCAGGGCTGGGGCCAACGTCCTGACTTTC.

The V and J genes are TRBV7-6 and TRBJ2-1, with 11 bases matching TRBD2. The CDR3 covers 15 residues. J gave up 9 bases and V 5 bases, and 9 bases lay outside the gene matches. Per germline, CDR1 SGHVS and CDR2 FNYEAQ. The CDR3 here is CASSKLAGAPPEQFF. The CDR3 DNA reads as TGTGCCAGCAGCAAACTAGCGGGGGCCCCTCCTGAGCAGTTCTTC. Variable domain in full (rest from reference TRBV7-6 and TRBJ2-1): GAGVSQSPRYKVTKRGQDVALRCDPISGHVSLYWYRQALGQGPEFLTYFNYEAQQDKSGLPNDRFSAERPEGSISTLTIQRTEQRDSAMYRCASSKLAGAPPEQFFGPGTRLTVL.

This chain connects TRBV6-1 to TRBJ2-5, with TRBD1 as a possible D gene (6 bases). Germline V gene sequence: CDR1 MNHNS, CDR2 SASEGT. The CDR3 length is 17 residues. Trimming pared 4 bases from V and 2 bases from J, leaving 20 bases between. The CDR3 DNA reads as TGTGCCAGCAGTGGGCGGTTAGGACAGCGGCAACAAGAGACCCAGTACTTC. As protein: CASSGRLGQRQQETQYF.

V gene TRBV5-4 combines with J gene TRBJ2-1; TRBD1 is a possible D gene (5 bases). The CDR3 is made up of 15 amino acids. Germline CDR1 reads SGHNT; CDR2 reads YYREEE (reference sequence). V lost 2 bases and J lost 3, with 12 bases in between. The CDR3 loop is CASSFYTQGYNEQFF. CDR3 bases: TGTGCCAGCAGCTTCTACACCCAGGGCTACAATGAGCAGTTCTTC.

The CDR3, as DNA: TGTGCTAGTGGTTTTGGGACAGCCAAGCCGACCCAGTACTTC. This encodes CASGFGTAKPTQYF. This sequence joins TRBV12-5 and TRBJ2-5; TRBD1 aligns across 7 bases. The CDR3 runs to 14 residues. Germline CDR1 LGHNT, CDR2 FRNRAP. Trimming took 3 bases from V and 7 from J; bases not matched to a gene: 8.

This clone is a singleton in its sample. The CDR3 DNA is TGTGCCAGCAGCGGGACTAGTGTTTCAACAGATACGCAGTATTTT. It codes for CASSGTSVSTDTQYF. The chain is built from TRBV7-8 and TRBJ2-3; TRBD2 aligns across 8 bases. The germline CDR1 and CDR2 sequences are SGHVS and FQNEAQ. Trimming cost V 5 bases and J 3 bases; bases outside gene matches: 7. The CDR3 is 15 amino acids.

This chain joins TRBV7-8 and TRBJ2-2; D is unclear. V dropped 3 bases and J dropped 3 bases, with 5 bases sitting between them. The germline V gene has CDR1 SGHVS and CDR2 FQNEAQ. The CDR3 runs 13 residues. The CDR3 DNA is TGTGCCAGCAGCTTGGGTTACACCGGGGAGCTGTTTTTT. Protein product: CASSLGYTGELFF.

The V call is TRBV2, the J call TRBJ1-1; no definite D call. This CDR3 is built from 14 residues. V was trimmed by 0 bases and J by 6 bases, leaving 11 bases between them. The V gene's germline CDR1 is SNHLY and CDR2 FYNNEI. The CDR3 DNA reads TGTGCCAGCAGTGAAGCGCGGGATCCCCCTGAAGCTTTCTTT. This gives the protein CASSEARDPPEAFF.

Only a few counts were recorded for this clone. The rearrangement uses TRBV6-1 and TRBJ1-2; the D gene is possibly TRBD1 (5 bases). The germline V gene has CDR1 MNHNS and CDR2 SASEGT. V was shortened by 9 bases and J by 2 bases, with 10 bases between the two germline ends. The CDR3 runs to 12 residues. CDR3 residues: CASKRGNYGYTF. DNA for the CDR3: TGTGCCAGTAAACGGGGGAACTATGGCTACACCTTC.

V and J are TRBV7-9 and TRBJ2-5; 7 nucleotides match TRBD1. The end of the DNA aligns better with TRBJ2-7, so the J call may be wrong. This CDR3 is built from 13 residues. Germline V CDR1 and CDR2: SEHNR, FQNEAQ (reference sequence). DNA for the CDR3: TGTGCCAGCAGTCCTAGGGGGCCCTACGAGCAGTACTTC. Its protein is CASSPRGPYEQYF.

Only one count was recorded for this clone. This chain uses TRBV7-9 with TRBJ2-2; D is undetermined. The CDR3 totals 16 residues. V gave up 1 base and J gave up 4 bases, with 13 bases separating them. The germline V gene encodes CDR1 SEHNR and CDR2 FQNEAQ (reference sequence). Written as DNA, the CDR3 is TGTGCCAGCAGCTTAGGTGTGGGCGGCGGCACCGGGGAGCTGTTTTTT. It codes for CASSLGVGGGTGELFF.

The rearrangement uses TRBV28 and TRBJ2-7; 10 nucleotides agree with TRBD1. The germline CDR1 and CDR2 sequences are MDHEN and SYDVKM. The CDR3 has 15 amino acids. J was trimmed by 4 bases and V by 6 bases; bases with no gene match: 9. The CDR3 DNA follows: TGTGCCAGCAGGCCGACAGGGGGCGCACAGTACGAGCAGTACTTC. It specifies CASRPTGGAQYEQYF. The full variable domain, in which reference TRBV28 and TRBJ2-7 provide the parts outside the CDR3, is DVKVTQSSRYLVKRTGEKVFLECVQDMDHENMFWYRQDPGLGLRLIYFSYDVKMKEKGDIPEGYSVSREKKERFSLILESASTNQTSMYLCASRPTGGAQYEQYFGPGTRLTVT.

The chain carries TRBV11-2 and TRBJ2-7, with D perhaps matching TRBD1 (5 bases). The CDR3 runs 14 residues. The germline gives CDR1 SGHAT, CDR2 FQNNGV. V shed 3 bases and J shed 2 bases, with 11 bases lying between them. CDR3 amino acids: CASSFYDSPYEQYF. CDR3 sequence (DNA): TGTGCCAGCAGCTTTTACGACAGTCCCTACGAGCAGTACTTC.

The chain uses TRBV7-2 and TRBJ2-7; 7 nucleotides match TRBD2. The CDR3 contains 15 residues. Germline V lookup: CDR1 SGHTA, CDR2 FQGNSA. The V and J ends lost 4 bases and 4 bases, in that order; junction bases with no gene match: 10. CDR3 sequence (DNA): TGTGCCAGCAGCTCCGCCTCGGGCGGGAGTTACGAGCAGTACTTC. It translates to CASSSASGGSYEQYF.

The chain couples TRBV28 to TRBJ2-2; D gene unclear. The germline CDR1 and CDR2 sequences are MDHEN and SYDVKM. V lost 6 bases and J 3 bases, leaving 17 bases between the germline ends. CDR3 length: 16 residues. CDR3 region: CASRTDSQGYTGELFF. The CDR3 DNA follows: TGTGCCAGCAGGACTGACTCACAAGGATACACCGGGGAGCTGTTTTTT.

V gene TRBV6-6 combines with J gene TRBJ2-1; 7 nucleotides line up with TRBD2. The ends lost 10 bases at V and 2 bases at J; junction bases unmatched: 14. CDR1 is MNHNY and CDR2 is SVGAGI in the germline V gene (reference sequence). CDR3 size: 16 residues. This CDR3 reads CATNAAAGHPYNEQFF. The CDR3 DNA follows: TGTGCCACCAACGCAGCAGCGGGGCACCCCTACAATGAGCAGTTCTTC.

On this clone: Additional DNA sequences in this sample encode the identical CDR3. V and J are TRBV9 and TRBJ2-1; D is unclear. The CDR3 spans 15 residues. Looked up from germline, CDR1 is SGDLS and CDR2 is YYNGEE. Trimming pared 0 bases from V and 2 bases from J, leaving 9 bases between. The CDR3 DNA reads TGTGCCAGCAGCGTAGAGCGTTGGGCCTACAATGAGCAGTTCTTC. Its protein is CASSVERWAYNEQFF.

This chain links TRBV4-3 with TRBJ1-4, with D possibly TRBD1 on 6 matching bases. The CDR3 covers 19 residues. The germline V gene encodes CDR1 LGHNA and CDR2 YSLEER. V lost 0 bases to trimming and J lost 0 bases, with 17 bases between them. The CDR3 protein is CASSQDSAGQSSTNEKLFF. Written as DNA, the CDR3 is TGCGCCAGCAGCCAAGATTCGGCGGGACAAAGCTCAACTAATGAAAAACTGTTTTTT.

This rearrangement joins TRBV4-1 to TRBJ2-1; D remains unclear. The CDR3 runs 15 residues. CDR1 is MGHRA and CDR2 is YSYEKL in the germline V gene. The germline V and J ends were trimmed by 4 bases and 0 bases, with 10 bases remaining between them. The CDR3 sequence is CASSPLVDSYNEQFF. CDR3 nucleotide sequence: TGCGCCAGCAGCCCCCTGGTGGACTCCTACAATGAGCAGTTCTTC.

This chain links TRBV19 with TRBJ2-4, with 9 bases identical to TRBD2. This CDR3 contains 13 residues. Germline V gene data show CDR1 as LNHDA and CDR2 as SQIVND (reference sequence). After removal of 8 bases from V and 5 bases from J, the junction contained 4 bases not matched to a gene. The DNA for the CDR3 is TGTGCCAGTGCGACTAGCGGAGAAAACATTCAGTACTTC. Encoded protein: CASATSGENIQYF.

This chain uses TRBV6-1 with TRBJ1-2; no clear D gene. V lost 0 bases to trimming and J lost 0 bases, with 8 bases between them. Germline CDR1 reads MNHNS; CDR2 reads SASEGT. The CDR3 loop spans 15 amino acids. CDR3 amino acids: CASSEAIGANYGYTF. CDR3 nucleotides: TGTGCCAGCAGTGAAGCGATCGGAGCTAACTATGGCTACACCTTC.

The chain carries TRBV7-3 and TRBJ2-3; TRBD2 agrees at 7 bases. CDR3 length equals 13 residues. Germline CDR1 reads SGHTA; CDR2 reads FQGTGA. Trimming removed 5 bases from V and 6 bases from J; junction bases left unmatched: 5. The CDR3 sequence is CASSPLSGDTQYF. The DNA of the CDR3 is TGTGCCAGCAGCCCCCTTAGCGGGGATACGCAGTATTTT.

J is TRBJ1-1 and V is TRBV6-1, with 8 positions matching TRBD1. This CDR3 region has 13 residues. Germline CDR1 MNHNS, CDR2 SASEGT. Losses at the gene ends were 6 bases for V and 4 bases for J; bases not matched to a gene: 4. The CDR3 DNA sequence: TGTGCCAGCAGGACAGGGGCGAGCACTGAAGCTTTCTTT. This translates into CASRTGASTEAFF.

This chain connects TRBV10-2 to TRBJ1-2; TRBD1 agrees at 9 bases. This CDR3 is 15 amino acids long. After removal of 3 bases from V and 0 bases from J, the junction contained 2 bases not matched to a gene. CDR1 is WSHSY, CDR2 SAAADI, per germline. The CDR3 coding sequence is TGCGCCAGCAGTGAAGACAGGGGGTCTAACTATGGCTACACCTTC. Residues: CASSEDRGSNYGYTF.

The V and J genes are TRBV6-6 and TRBJ1-6, with TRBD1 as a possible D gene (5 bases). From germline, CDR1 is MNHNY and CDR2 SVGAGI (reference sequence). Trimming cost V 5 bases and J 3 bases, with 11 bases left between them. CDR3 size: 15 residues. The CDR3 nucleotides read TGTGCCAGCAGTGGCAGGGAAAGCTATAATTCACCCCTCCACTTT. Residues: CASSGRESYNSPLHF.